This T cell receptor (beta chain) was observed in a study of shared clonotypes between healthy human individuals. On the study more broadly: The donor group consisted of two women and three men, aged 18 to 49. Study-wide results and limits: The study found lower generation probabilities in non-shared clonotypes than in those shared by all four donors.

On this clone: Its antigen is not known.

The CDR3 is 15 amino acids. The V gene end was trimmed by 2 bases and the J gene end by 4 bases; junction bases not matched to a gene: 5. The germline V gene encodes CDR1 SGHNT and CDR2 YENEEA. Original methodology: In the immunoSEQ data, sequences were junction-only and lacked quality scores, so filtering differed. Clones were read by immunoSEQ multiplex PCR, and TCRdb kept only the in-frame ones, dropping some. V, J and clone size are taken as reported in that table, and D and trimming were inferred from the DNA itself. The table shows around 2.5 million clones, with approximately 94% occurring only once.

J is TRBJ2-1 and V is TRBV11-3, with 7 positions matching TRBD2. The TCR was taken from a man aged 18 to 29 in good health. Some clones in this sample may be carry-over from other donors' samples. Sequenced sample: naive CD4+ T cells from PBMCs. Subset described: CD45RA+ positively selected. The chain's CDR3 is CASSLRGTKYNEQFF. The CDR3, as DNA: TGTGCCAGCAGCTTAAGAGGGACTAAGTACAATGAGCAGTTCTTC.